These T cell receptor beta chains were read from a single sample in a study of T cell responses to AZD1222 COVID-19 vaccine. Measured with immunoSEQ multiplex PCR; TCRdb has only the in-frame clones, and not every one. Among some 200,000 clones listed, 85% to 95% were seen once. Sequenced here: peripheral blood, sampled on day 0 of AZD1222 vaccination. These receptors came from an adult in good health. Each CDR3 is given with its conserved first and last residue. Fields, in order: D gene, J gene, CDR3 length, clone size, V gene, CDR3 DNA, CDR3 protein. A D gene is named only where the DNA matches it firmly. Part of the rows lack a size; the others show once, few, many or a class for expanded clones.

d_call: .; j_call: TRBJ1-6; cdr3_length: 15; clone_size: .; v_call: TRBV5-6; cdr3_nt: TGTGCCAGCAGCCCCGGGCAGGGCCATAATTCACCCCTCCACTTT; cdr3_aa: CASSPGQGHNSPLHF
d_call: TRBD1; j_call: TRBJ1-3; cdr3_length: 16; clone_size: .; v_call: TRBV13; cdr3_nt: TGTGCCAGCAGCCAGCGGACAGGGGCCCCTGGAAACACCATATATTTT; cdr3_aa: CASSQRTGAPGNTIYF
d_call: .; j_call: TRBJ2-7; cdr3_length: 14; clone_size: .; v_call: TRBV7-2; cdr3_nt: TGTGCCAGCAGCTTAGTTTCGTCAGTCCACGAGCAGTACTTC; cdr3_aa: CASSLVSSVHEQYF
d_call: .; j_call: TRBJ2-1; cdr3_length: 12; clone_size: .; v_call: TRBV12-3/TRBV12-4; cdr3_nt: TGTGCCAGCAGTTTAACGGGGATTGAGCAGTTCTTC; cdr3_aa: CASSLTGIEQFF
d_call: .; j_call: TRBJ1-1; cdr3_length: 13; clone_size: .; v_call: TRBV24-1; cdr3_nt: TGTGCCACCAGTACCCAGGGATTCACTGAAGCTTTCTTT; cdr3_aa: CATSTQGFTEAFF
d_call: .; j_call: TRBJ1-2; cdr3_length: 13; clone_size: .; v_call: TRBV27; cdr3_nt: TGTGCCAGCAGTGATGGGCGGTCCTATGGCTACACCTTC; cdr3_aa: CASSDGRSYGYTF
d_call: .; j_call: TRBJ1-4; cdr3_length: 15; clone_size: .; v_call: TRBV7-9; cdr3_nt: TGTGCCAGCAGCCTCCCTATATTAACTAATGAAAAACTGTTTTTT; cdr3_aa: CASSLPILTNEKLFF
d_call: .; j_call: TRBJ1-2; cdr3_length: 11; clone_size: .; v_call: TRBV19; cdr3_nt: TGTGCCAGTGGGACTATTTATGGCTACACCTTC; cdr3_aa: CASGTIYGYTF
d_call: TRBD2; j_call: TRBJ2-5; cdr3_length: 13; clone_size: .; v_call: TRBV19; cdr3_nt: TGTGCCAGCAGCGGGGGATTCCAAGAGACCCAGTACTTC; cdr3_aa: CASSGGFQETQYF
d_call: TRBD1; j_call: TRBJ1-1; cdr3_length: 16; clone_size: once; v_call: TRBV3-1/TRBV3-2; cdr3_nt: TGTGCCAGCAGCCGGGACAGGGATGGGATGAACACTGAAGCTTTCTTT; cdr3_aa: CASSRDRDGMNTEAFF
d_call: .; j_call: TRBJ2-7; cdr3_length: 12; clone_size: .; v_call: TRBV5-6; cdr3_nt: TGTGCCAGCAGCCTGAGCTCCTACGAGCAGTACTTC; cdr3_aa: CASSLSSYEQYF
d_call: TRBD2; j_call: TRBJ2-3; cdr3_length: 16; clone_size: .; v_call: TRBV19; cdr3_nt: TGTGCCAGTAGTGTCACGGGGACTAGTCGCACAGATACGCAGTATTTT; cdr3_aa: CASSVTGTSRTDTQYF
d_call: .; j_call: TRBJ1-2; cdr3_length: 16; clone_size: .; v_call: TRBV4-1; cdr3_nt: TGCGCCAGCAGCCAAGTGCAGGGCCCAACCGTGGGGGGCTACACCTTC; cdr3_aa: CASSQVQGPTVGGYTF
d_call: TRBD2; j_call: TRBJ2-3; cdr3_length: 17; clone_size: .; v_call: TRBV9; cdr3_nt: TGTGCCAGCAGCGTTTGGGCTAGCGGGGCCCCTCCGGATACGCAGTATTTT; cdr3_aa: CASSVWASGAPPDTQYF
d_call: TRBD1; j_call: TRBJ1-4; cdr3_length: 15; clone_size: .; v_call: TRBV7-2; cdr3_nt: TGTGCCAGCAGCTTAGGGGGACAGCAGCGAGAAAAACTGTTTTTT; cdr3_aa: CASSLGGQQREKLFF
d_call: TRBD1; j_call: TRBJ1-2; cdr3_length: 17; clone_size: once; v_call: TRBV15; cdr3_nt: TGTGCCACCAGCCGTAAACTGGGACAGGGAGCTAACTATGGCTACACCTTC; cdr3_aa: CATSRKLGQGANYGYTF
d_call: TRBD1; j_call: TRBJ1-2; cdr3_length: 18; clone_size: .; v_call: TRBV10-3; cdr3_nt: TGTGCCATCAGTCCAGCGACAGGGGGCGGTGGAGCTAACTATGGCTACACCTTC; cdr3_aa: CAISPATGGGGANYGYTF